These 21 T cell receptor beta chains were sequenced from one sample in a study of T cells in tumors and immune-related adverse events. Generated by immunoSEQ multiplex PCR, the TCRdb table keeps only in-frame clones and is missing some. The sample consists of about 22,000 clones, approximately 90% of them appearing once. The sample consisted of lymph node tissue, taken from a patient treated with anti-PD-1 therapy. These receptors were collected from a female donor with metastatic renal cell carcinoma.

J is TRBJ1-4 and V is TRBV11-3, with D perhaps TRBD1 (6 bases). V lost 5 bases and J lost 1, with 11 bases in between. The CDR3 sequence is 15 residues long. Germline CDR1 reads SGHNT; CDR2 reads YENEEA. CDR3 in amino acids: CASSPQGLTNEKLFF. In DNA, the CDR3 is TGTGCCAGCAGCCCACAGGGTTTAACTAATGAAAAACTGTTTTTT.

A single count supports this clone. V usage is TRBV11-3 and J usage is TRBJ1-2, with a possible D match to TRBD1 (6 bases). The V end was cut by 5 bases, the J end by 7 bases, with 20 bases between. The CDR3 is 15 amino acids. Per germline, CDR1 SGHNT and CDR2 YENEEA. The chain's CDR3 is CASSRQQGITGGYTF. In nucleotides, the CDR3 is TGTGCCAGCAGCAGACAACAGGGCATTACAGGTGGCTACACCTTC. Full variable domain (missing parts from reference TRBV11-3 and TRBJ1-2): EAGVVQSPRYKIIEKKQPVAFWCNPISGHNTLYWYLQNLGQGPELLIRYENEEAVDDSQLPKDRFSAERLKGVDSTLKIQPAELGDSAVYLCASSRQQGITGGYTFGSGTRLTVV.

This chain links TRBV5-1 with TRBJ1-2; D is unclear. Germline-derived CDR1 and CDR2 are SGHRS and YFSETQ. This CDR3 region has 15 residues. V lost 4 bases to trimming and J lost 7 bases, with 20 bases between them. The CDR3 is CASSLLGGSSSGYTF. The CDR3 coding sequence is TGCGCCAGCAGCCTATTGGGAGGGAGCTCGTCTGGCTACACCTTC.

V usage is TRBV5-1 and J usage is TRBJ2-7; 7 positions agree with TRBD1. In germline, CDR1 is SGHRS, CDR2 YFSETQ. The V gene end was trimmed by 0 bases and the J gene end by 5 bases; junction bases not matched to a gene: 8. The CDR3 is 15 amino acids. DNA for the CDR3: TGCGCCAGCAGCTTGGCAGGGGCCCAGGGGGACGAGCAGTACTTC. Its protein is CASSLAGAQGDEQYF.

Only one count was recorded for this clone. This chain joins TRBV30 and TRBJ1-4; TRBD1 might be the D (5 bases). The V end lost 2 bases, the J end lost 2 bases, and 9 bases lay between the germline ends. CDR1 and CDR2 (germline): GTSNPN, SVGIG (reference sequence). This CDR3 is built from 14 residues. CDR3 bases: TGTGCCTGGAGTAAGGGGATTACTAATGAAAAACTGTTTTTT. Amino acids: CAWSKGITNEKLFF.

This clone has a single count. V and J are TRBV5-1 and TRBJ2-3; no definite D call. The CDR3 loop spans 14 amino acids. The ends were cut back, 4 bases at V and 3 bases at J, with 12 bases in the middle. The V gene's germline CDR1 is SGHRS and CDR2 YFSETQ. CDR3 sequence reads: CASSPRWTTDTQYF. CDR3 bases: TGCGCCAGCAGCCCTAGATGGACGACAGATACGCAGTATTTT. Based on the CDR3 plus reference TRBV5-1 and TRBJ2-3, the full variable domain is KAGVTQTPRYLIKTRGQQVTLSCSPISGHRSVSWYQQTPGQGLQFLFEYFSETQRNKGNFPGRFSGRQFSNSRSEMNVSTLELGDSALYLCASSPRWTTDTQYFGPGTRLTVL.

The J gene is TRBJ2-2, the V gene TRBV15; tentatively, D is TRBD1 or TRBD2 (5 bases each). The CDR3 runs 14 residues. V lost 6 bases to trimming and J lost 9 bases, with 17 bases between them. Germline V lookup: CDR1 LNHNV, CDR2 YYDKDF (reference sequence). The CDR3 reads CATSRDGGHRELFF. CDR3 bases: TGTGCCACCAGTAGGGACGGTGGGCACCGGGAGCTGTTTTTT.

CDR3 loop: CASSYPRGGGANVLTF. CDR3 sequence (DNA): TGTGCCAGCAGTTACCCCCGGGGGGGTGGGGCCAACGTCCTGACTTTC. This sequence joins TRBV6-6 and TRBJ2-6; 8 nucleotides match TRBD2. V was pared by 2 bases and J by 3 bases, with 3 bases of the junction left unmatched. The CDR3 contains 16 residues. Germline V lookup: CDR1 MNHNY, CDR2 SVGAGI (reference sequence).

The chain recombines TRBV27 with TRBJ1-1, with D unclear. From germline, CDR1 is MNHEY and CDR2 SMNVEV (reference sequence). This CDR3 contains 13 residues. Trimming took off 0 bases at V and 5 bases at J, with 7 bases between the two ends. The CDR3 region is CASSLSVVTEAFF. The CDR3 coding sequence is TGTGCCAGCAGTTTATCGGTAGTTACTGAAGCTTTCTTT.

This clone showed up just a few times. The rearrangement uses TRBV7-7 and TRBJ1-3; D is possibly TRBD1 (5 bases). Trimming left V 5 bases short and J 5 bases short, with 10 bases between. This CDR3 is 13 amino acids long. Germline CDR1 is SSHAT and CDR2 is FNYEAQ (reference sequence). The CDR3 loop reads CASSSGTRNTIYF. CDR3 bases: TGTGCCAGCAGCAGCGGGACGAGAAACACCATATATTTT.

The chain links TRBV11-2 to TRBJ2-7; tentatively, D is TRBD1 (5 bases). CDR3 size: 15 residues. V lost 4 bases to trimming and J lost 0 bases, with 13 bases between them. The germline V gene encodes CDR1 SGHAT and CDR2 FQNNGV. Here the CDR3 reads CASSSDTGYSYEQYF. CDR3 coding DNA: TGTGCCAGCAGCTCCGACACAGGATACTCCTACGAGCAGTACTTC.

This sequence joins TRBV11-2 and TRBJ2-7, with TRBD2 matching over 13 bases. V dropped 5 bases and J dropped 7; count of bases not matched to a gene: 2. This CDR3 contains 13 residues. Germline lookup yields CDR1 SGHAT and CDR2 FQNNGV. CDR3 region: CASSTGLAGEQYF. The DNA for the CDR3 is TGTGCCAGCAGCACGGGACTAGCGGGGGAGCAGTACTTC. Drawing the rest from reference TRBV11-2 and TRBJ2-7, the complete variable domain is EAGVAQSPRYKIIEKRQSVAFWCNPISGHATLYWYQQILGQGPKLLIQFQNNGVVDDSQLPKDRFSAERLKGVDSTLKIQPAKLEDSAVYLCASSTGLAGEQYFGPGTRLTVT.

The rearrangement uses TRBV2 and TRBJ1-1; 8 bases fit TRBD1. CDR1 is SNHLY and CDR2 is FYNNEI in the germline V gene. J was trimmed by 5 bases and V by 7 bases; bases with no gene match: 15. The CDR3 runs to 16 residues. In nucleotides, the CDR3 is TGTGCCAGCATCGCTGGGACAGGCCCCGGGGGGACTGAAGCTTTCTTT. Protein product: CASIAGTGPGGTEAFF.

The chain recombines TRBV5-1 with TRBJ1-2; weak D call: TRBD1 (5 bases). Trimming cost V 0 bases and J 5 bases, with 14 bases left between them. The CDR3 is 15 residues long. Per germline, CDR1 SGHRS and CDR2 YFSETQ. This CDR3 is CASSLVRQKGYGYTF. The CDR3 nucleotides are TGCGCCAGCAGCTTGGTCCGACAGAAGGGGTATGGCTACACCTTC.

The chain combines TRBV11-2 with TRBJ1-1; no clear D. Trimming shortened V by 1 base and J by 10 bases, and 19 bases separated the two germline ends. The CDR3 consists of 15 residues. Germline CDR1 SGHAT, CDR2 FQNNGV. CDR3 loop: CASSLVDPTMNGAFF. Here the CDR3 DNA reads TGTGCCAGCAGCTTAGTTGACCCCACCATGAACGGAGCTTTCTTT.

This chain uses TRBV27 with TRBJ1-5, with 9 bases lining up with TRBD1. Unmatched junction bases numbered 10, after V lost 7 bases and J lost 6 bases. The germline CDR1 and CDR2 sequences are MNHEY and SMNVEV (reference sequence). CDR3 length: 15 amino acids. This chain's CDR3 is CASKAATGGFQPQHF. CDR3 in DNA: TGTGCCAGCAAGGCTGCGACAGGGGGTTTTCAGCCCCAGCATTTT.

This chain joins TRBV28 and TRBJ2-5; 7 bases fit TRBD1. With 5 bases clipped from V and 4 bases from J, the junction kept 16 bases outside the gene matches. This CDR3 spans 17 amino acids. Per germline, CDR1 MDHEN and CDR2 SYDVKM. The CDR3 DNA follows: TGTGCCAGCAGTGCTACCTCTAGCAGGGGGTTACGAGAGACCCAGTACTTC. Amino acids: CASSATSSRGLRETQYF.

The chain joins TRBV6-5 to TRBJ1-1; D is undetermined. The CDR3 consists of 13 residues. V lost 0 bases, J lost 1 base, and 3 bases lay in between. CDR1 is MNHEY, CDR2 SVGAGI, per germline. CDR3 loop: CASSYSRNTEAFF. CDR3 sequence (DNA): TGTGCCAGCAGTTACTCCAGGAACACTGAAGCTTTCTTT.

V and J are TRBV4-2 and TRBJ2-3, with 12 bases aligning to TRBD2. CDR1 LGHNA and CDR2 YNFKEQ come from the germline V gene. This CDR3 has 20 amino acids. Losses at the gene ends were 0 bases for V and 1 base for J; bases not matched to a gene: 11. The CDR3 nucleotides are TGTGCCAGCAGCCAAGATGTCCTAGCGGGAGGGCCAGGGGGCACAGATACGCAGTATTTT. The encoded protein is CASSQDVLAGGPGGTDTQYF.

V usage is TRBV2 and J usage is TRBJ1-4, with 8 positions matching TRBD1. The germline V gene has CDR1 SNHLY and CDR2 FYNNEI. This CDR3 is 14 amino acids long. V shed 7 bases, J shed 4 bases, and the junction held 5 bases outside the gene matches. CDR3 residues: CASMRTGLNEKLFF. CDR3 nucleotides: TGTGCCAGCATGCGGACAGGGCTTAATGAAAAACTGTTTTTT. The whole variable domain, remainder taken from reference TRBV2 and TRBJ1-4, is EPEVTQTPSHQVTQMGQEVILRCVPISNHLYFYWYRQILGQKVEFLVSFYNNEISEKSEIFDDQFSVERPDGSNFTLKIRSTKLEDSAMYFCASMRTGLNEKLFFGSGTQLSVL.

The chain has TRBV5-1 and TRBJ2-6; 9 bases match TRBD2. V shed 4 bases and J 4 bases; nucleotides not matched to a gene: 15. This CDR3 has 19 amino acids. CDR1 is SGHRS, CDR2 YFSETQ, per germline. The CDR3 is CASSQHSGGARGGANVLTF. DNA of the CDR3: TGCGCCAGCAGCCAGCATAGCGGGGGCGCCCGGGGAGGGGCCAACGTCCTGACTTTC.